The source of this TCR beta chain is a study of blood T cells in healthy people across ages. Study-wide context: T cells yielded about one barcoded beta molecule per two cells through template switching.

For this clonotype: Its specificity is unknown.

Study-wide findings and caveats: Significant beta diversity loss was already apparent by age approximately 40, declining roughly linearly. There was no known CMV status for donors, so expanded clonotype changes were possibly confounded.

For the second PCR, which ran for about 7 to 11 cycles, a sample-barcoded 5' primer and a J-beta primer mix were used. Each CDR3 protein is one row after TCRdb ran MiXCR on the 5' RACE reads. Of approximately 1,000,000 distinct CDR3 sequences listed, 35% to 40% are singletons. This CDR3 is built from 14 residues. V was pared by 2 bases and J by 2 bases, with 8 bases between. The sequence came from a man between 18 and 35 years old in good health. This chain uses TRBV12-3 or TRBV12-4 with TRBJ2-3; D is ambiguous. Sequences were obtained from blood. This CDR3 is CASSLWLNTDTQYF. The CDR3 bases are TGTGCCAGCAGTTTATGGCTGAACACAGATACGCAGTATTTT.